The 8 T cell receptor beta chains given below trace back to one sample, sequenced in a study of read filtering for tumor transcriptome and immune sequencing. From roughly 390 ng of RNA, a library with molecular barcoded alpha/delta and beta/gamma adaptors was made. TCRdb fed the reads into MiXCR, producing one record per CDR3 protein. The repertoire holds some 140,000 distinct CDR3 sequences, with around 13% as singletons. The sequenced sample consisted of a population of CD138-negative cells sorted from bone marrow. These TCRs come from a donor over 35 with multiple myeloma.

This clonotype was recorded many times. A junction boundary mismatches the germline segment, possibly from a read error. The chain links TRBV9 to TRBJ2-2, with unresolved D. The CDR3 spans 13 residues. The germline CDR1 and CDR2 sequences are SGDLS and YYNGEE. The CDR3 sequence: CASSVGNPGELFF. The CDR3 coding sequence is TGTGCCAGCAGTGTAGGGAATCCCGGGGAGCTGTTTTTT.

To note about this clonotype: A clone one base away is much larger, so this may be a read error. The chain recombines TRBV29-1 with TRBJ2-7, with TRBD2 identical over 9 bases. In germline, CDR1 is SQVTM, CDR2 ANQGSEA. CDR3 length equals 15 residues. The CDR3 loop reads CSVETVREGSCEQYF. CDR3 DNA sequence: TGCAGCGTTGAAACCGTGCGGGAGGGTTCCTGCGAGCAGTACTTC.

This clonotype was recorded many times. The chain employs TRBV30 and TRBJ2-7, with unresolved D. Trimming pared 0 bases from V and 0 bases from J, leaving 12 bases between. The CDR3 extends over 15 amino acids. Per the germline V gene, CDR1 is GTSNPN and CDR2 is SVGIG (reference sequence). CDR3 sequence reads: CAWSVPAGSSYEQYF. DNA for the CDR3: TGTGCCTGGAGTGTACCGGCCGGTAGCTCCTACGAGCAGTACTTC.

The rearrangement joins TRBV12-3 or TRBV12-4 to TRBJ2-5; D gene unclear. V was pared by 5 bases and J by 3 bases, with 7 bases between. This CDR3 comprises 12 residues. This chain's CDR3 is CASSLNKETQYF. The CDR3, as DNA: TGTGCCAGCAGTCTAAATAAAGAGACCCAGTACTTC.

The table lists this clonotype with many counts. This chain connects TRBV12-3 or TRBV12-4 to TRBJ2-3, with D possibly matching TRBD1 (6 bases). Trimming shortened V by 4 bases and J by 0 bases, and 11 bases separated the two germline ends. This CDR3 is 15 amino acids long. CDR3 DNA sequence: TGTGCCAGCAGTTCCTTGACAGGAAGCACAGATACGCAGTATTTT. This translates into CASSSLTGSTDTQYF.

This clonotype occurred many times. The V call is TRBV5-1, the J call TRBJ2-1; D perhaps matches TRBD1 (5 bases). Trimming cost V 4 bases and J 5 bases, with 16 bases left between them. CDR3 length equals 15 residues. Germline V gene data show CDR1 as SGHRS and CDR2 as YFSETQ. The CDR3 DNA reads as TGCGCCAGCAGCCTTTGGTACAGGTACGACAATGAGCAGTTCTTC. This encodes CASSLWYRYDNEQFF.

This clonotype was detected a few times. An end of the junction does not agree with germline; a read error may underlie this. The rearrangement uses TRBV27 and TRBJ2-5; a weak D match, TRBD1 (6 bases). This CDR3 is built from 15 residues. Germline V lookup: CDR1 MNHEY, CDR2 SMNVEV (reference sequence). For the CDR3, the DNA is TGTGCCAGCGGTTTAAAAGACAGGCCCCAAGAGACCCAGTACTTC. It codes for CASGLKDRPQETQYF.

This clonotype was counted at least ten times. Sequence at one end of the junction differs from germline and may be a read error. The rearrangement joins TRBV7-2 to TRBJ1-3; the D is unclear. The germline CDR1 and CDR2 sequences are SGHTA and FQGNSA. The CDR3 has 11 amino acids. DNA for the CDR3: TGTGCCAGCAGCTTAATGGCCCTTTTCAGTTTT. It codes for CASSLMALFSF.